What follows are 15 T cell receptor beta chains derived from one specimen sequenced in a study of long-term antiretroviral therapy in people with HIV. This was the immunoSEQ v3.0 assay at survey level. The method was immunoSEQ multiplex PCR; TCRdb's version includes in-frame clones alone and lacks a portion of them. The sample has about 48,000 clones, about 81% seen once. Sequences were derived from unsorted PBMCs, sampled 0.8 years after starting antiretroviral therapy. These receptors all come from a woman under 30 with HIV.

CDR3 bases: TGTGCCAGTAGTAATCCTCAGACTAGCCCGGGAGGTGAGCAGTTCTTC. This sequence encodes CASSNPQTSPGGEQFF. This chain connects TRBV19 to TRBJ2-1; TRBD2 matches at 7 bases. This CDR3 region has 16 residues. Germline values: CDR1 LNHDA, CDR2 SQIVND (reference sequence). Losses at the gene ends were 4 bases for V and 9 bases for J; bases not matched to a gene: 15.

CDR3 residues: CASSPGTSGFDEQFF. The CDR3 bases are TGTGCCAGCAGTCCAGGGACTAGCGGGTTTGATGAGCAGTTCTTC. The V and J genes are TRBV27 and TRBJ2-1; TRBD2 matches 12 bases. Per germline, CDR1 MNHEY and CDR2 SMNVEV (reference sequence). CDR3 length: 15 amino acids. V lost 5 bases, J lost 8 bases, and 7 bases stayed unmatched.

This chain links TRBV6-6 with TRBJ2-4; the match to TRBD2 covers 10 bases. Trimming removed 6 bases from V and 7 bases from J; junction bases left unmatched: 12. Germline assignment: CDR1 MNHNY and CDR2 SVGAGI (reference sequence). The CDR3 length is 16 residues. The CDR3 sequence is CASRMSGRGFWNIQYF. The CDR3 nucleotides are TGTGCCAGCAGAATGAGCGGGAGGGGTTTTTGGAACATTCAGTACTTC.

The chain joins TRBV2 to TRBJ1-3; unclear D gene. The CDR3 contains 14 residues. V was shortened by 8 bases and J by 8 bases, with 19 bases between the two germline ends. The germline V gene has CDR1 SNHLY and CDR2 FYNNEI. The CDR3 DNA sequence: TGTGCCAGCGTTAGCGGAGGGATCGAGGACACCATATATTTT. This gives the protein CASVSGGIEDTIYF.

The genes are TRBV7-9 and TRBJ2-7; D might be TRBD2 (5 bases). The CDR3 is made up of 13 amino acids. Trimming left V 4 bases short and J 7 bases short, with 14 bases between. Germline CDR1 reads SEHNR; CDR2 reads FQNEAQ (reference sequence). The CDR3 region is CASSSDRPGEQYF. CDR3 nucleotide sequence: TGTGCCAGCAGCTCCGACCGCCCGGGGGAGCAGTACTTC. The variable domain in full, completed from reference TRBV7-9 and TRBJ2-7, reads DTGVSQNPRHKITKRGQNVTFRCDPISEHNRLYWYRQTLGQGPEFLTYFQNEAQLEKSRLLSDRFSAERPKGSFSTLEIQRTEQGDSAMYLCASSSDRPGEQYFGPGTRLTVT.

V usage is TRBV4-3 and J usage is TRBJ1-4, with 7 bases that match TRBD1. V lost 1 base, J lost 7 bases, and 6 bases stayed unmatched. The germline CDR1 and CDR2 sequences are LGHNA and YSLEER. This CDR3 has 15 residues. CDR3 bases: TGCGCCAGCAGCCAAGCGACAGGGCGTAGTGAAAAACTGTTTTTT. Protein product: CASSQATGRSEKLFF.

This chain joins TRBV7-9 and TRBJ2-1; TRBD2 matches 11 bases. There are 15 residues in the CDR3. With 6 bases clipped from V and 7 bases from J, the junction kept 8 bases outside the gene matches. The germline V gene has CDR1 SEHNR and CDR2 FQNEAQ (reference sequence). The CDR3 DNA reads TGTGCCAGCAGATCCGGGACTAGCGGTAGTAATGAGCAGTTCTTC. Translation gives CASRSGTSGSNEQFF.

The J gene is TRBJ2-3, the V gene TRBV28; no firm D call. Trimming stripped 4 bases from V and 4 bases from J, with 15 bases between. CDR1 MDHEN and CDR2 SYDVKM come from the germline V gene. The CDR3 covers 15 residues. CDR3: CASSSTRQEPDTQYF. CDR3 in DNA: TGTGCCAGCAGTTCTACGAGGCAGGAGCCAGATACGCAGTATTTT. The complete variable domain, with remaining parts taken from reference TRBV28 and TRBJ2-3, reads DVKVTQSSRYLVKRTGEKVFLECVQDMDHENMFWYRQDPGLGLRLIYFSYDVKMKEKGDIPEGYSVSREKKERFSLILESASTNQTSMYLCASSSTRQEPDTQYFGPGTRLTVL.

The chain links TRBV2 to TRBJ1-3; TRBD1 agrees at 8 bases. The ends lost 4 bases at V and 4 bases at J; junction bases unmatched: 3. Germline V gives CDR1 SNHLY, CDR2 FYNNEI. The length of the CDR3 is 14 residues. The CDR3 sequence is CASSVSGGGNTIYF. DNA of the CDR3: TGTGCCAGCAGTGTTTCAGGGGGCGGAAACACCATATATTTT.

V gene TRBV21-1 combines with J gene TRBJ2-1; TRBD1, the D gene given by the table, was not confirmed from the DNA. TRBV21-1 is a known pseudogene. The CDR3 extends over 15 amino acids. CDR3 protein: CASSTTPRSYNEQFF. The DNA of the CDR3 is TGTGCCAGCAGCACCACTCCCAGGTCCTACAATGAGCAGTTCTTC.

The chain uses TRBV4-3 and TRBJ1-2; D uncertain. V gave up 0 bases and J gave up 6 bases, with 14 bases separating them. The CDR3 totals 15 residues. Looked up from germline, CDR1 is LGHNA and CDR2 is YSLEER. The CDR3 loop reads CASSQESGPIDGYTF. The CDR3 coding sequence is TGCGCCAGCAGCCAAGAGTCCGGGCCGATAGATGGCTACACCTTC.

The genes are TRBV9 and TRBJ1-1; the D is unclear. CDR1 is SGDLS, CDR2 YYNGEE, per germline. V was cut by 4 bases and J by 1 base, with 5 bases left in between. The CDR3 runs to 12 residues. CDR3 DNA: TGTGCCAGCAGCCTGTGGAACACTGAAGCTTTCTTT. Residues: CASSLWNTEAFF.

CDR3 amino acids: CASSSHRGKTQYF. In DNA, the CDR3 is TGTGCCAGCAGTTCCCACAGGGGGAAGACCCAGTACTTC. The chain carries TRBV27 and TRBJ2-5; 8 bases are a match to TRBD1. The length of the CDR3 is 13 residues. Looked up from germline, CDR1 is MNHEY and CDR2 is SMNVEV (reference sequence). The J segment lost 6 bases and the V segment lost 4 bases, leaving 4 bases of the junction unmatched.

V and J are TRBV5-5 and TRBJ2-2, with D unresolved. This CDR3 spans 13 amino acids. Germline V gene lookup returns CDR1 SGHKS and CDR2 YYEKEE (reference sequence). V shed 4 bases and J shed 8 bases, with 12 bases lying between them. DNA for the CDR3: TGTGCCAGCAGCCCCCCCGGCAGAGGGGAGCTGTTTTTT. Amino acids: CASSPPGRGELFF.

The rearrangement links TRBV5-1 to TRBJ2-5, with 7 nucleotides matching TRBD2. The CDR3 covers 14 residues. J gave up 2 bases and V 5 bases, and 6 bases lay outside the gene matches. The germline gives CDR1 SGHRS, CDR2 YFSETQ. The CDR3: CASSYFSGQETQYF. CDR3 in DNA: TGCGCCAGCAGTTATTTTAGCGGGCAAGAGACCCAGTACTTC.